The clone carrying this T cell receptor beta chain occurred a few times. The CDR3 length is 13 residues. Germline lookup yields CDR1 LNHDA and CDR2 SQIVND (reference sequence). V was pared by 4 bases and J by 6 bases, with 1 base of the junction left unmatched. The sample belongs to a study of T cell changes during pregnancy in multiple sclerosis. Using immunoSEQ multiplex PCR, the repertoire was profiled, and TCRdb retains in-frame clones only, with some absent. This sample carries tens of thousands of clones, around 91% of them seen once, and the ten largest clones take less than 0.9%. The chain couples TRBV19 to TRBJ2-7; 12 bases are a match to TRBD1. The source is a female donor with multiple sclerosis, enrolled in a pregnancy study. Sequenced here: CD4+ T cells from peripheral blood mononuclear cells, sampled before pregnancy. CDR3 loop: CASSRDRGREQYF. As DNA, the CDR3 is TGTGCCAGTAGTAGGGACAGGGGGCGCGAGCAGTACTTC.